This is a list of T cell receptor beta chains from one sample in a study of T cell clones after liver transplantation. The table came from immunoSEQ multiplex PCR; TCRdb's copy has only in-frame clones and leaves some out. This table holds 7,500 to 10,000 clones, over 60% found once. The sequencing here drew on CD8+ T cells from blood, taken at the approximately 16-month timepoint. All receptors derive from a human patient who received a liver transplant. Some T cells may possibly be graft donor cells. CDR3s include the opening cysteine and the closing phenylalanine or tryptophan. A D gene is named only where the DNA matches it firmly. Clone size is shown for a subset of rows, as once, few, many or a class of expanded clone.

v_call	cdr3_length	clone_size	d_call	j_call	cdr3_nt	cdr3_aa
TRBV5-4	12	.	.	TRBJ2-1	TGTGCCAGCAGCTTTTCGGGAAATGAGCAGTTCTTC	CASSFSGNEQFF
TRBV10-3	17	.	.	TRBJ2-5	TGTGCCATCAGTGAGCCAACCGATGGACAGTCACAAGAGACCCAGTACTTC	CAISEPTDGQSQETQYF
TRBV14	23	.	TRBD2	TRBJ2-1	TGTGCCAGCAGCCAAAGGCGTGATAGCGGGAGGGCCCCCGTTTATAGCTCCTACAATGAGCAGTTCTTC	CASSQRRDSGRAPVYSSYNEQFF
TRBV27	18	once	TRBD2	TRBJ2-7	TGTGCCAGCAGTTTATCGTTTGGTAGCGGGGGCTCCACCTACGAGCAGTACTTC	CASSLSFGSGGSTYEQYF
TRBV27	13	.	.	TRBJ2-1	TGTGCCAGCAGTTTATCGAACTACAATGAGCAGTTCTTC	CASSLSNYNEQFF
TRBV5-6	11	.	.	TRBJ1-1	TGTGCCAGCACGTCAGTGGGGGAGCAGGAGTTT	CASTSVGEQEF
TRBV11-2	16	.	.	TRBJ2-3	TGTGCCAGCAGCTTAGCTCCCCTTAGTAGCACAGATACGCAGTATTTT	CASSLAPLSSTDTQYF
TRBV7-8	15	.	TRBD1	TRBJ1-5	TGTGCCAGCAGCCAGGGACAGGGGGTGAATCAGCCCCAGCATTTT	CASSQGQGVNQPQHF
TRBV7-2	12	.	.	TRBJ2-3	TGTGCCAGCAGCTTAGGGTTGGATACGCAGTATTTT	CASSLGLDTQYF
TRBV28	14	.	.	TRBJ2-7	TGTGCCAGCAGTTTAGACAGCCTCAACTACGAGCAGTACTTC	CASSLDSLNYEQYF
TRBV4-2	15	medium-sized	TRBD1	TRBJ2-2	TGTGCCAGCAGCCCCGGACAGGGGGACACCGGGGAGCTGTTTTTT	CASSPGQGDTGELFF
TRBV4-1	19	.	.	TRBJ2-3	TGCGCCAGCAGCCAAGACCCCCTAAACCCTATCGCGGGCACAGATACGCAGTATTTT	CASSQDPLNPIAGTDTQYF
TRBV7-9	15	.	.	TRBJ1-4	TGTGCCAGCAGCTTATACGGCAACCCTAATGAAAAACTGTTTTTT	CASSLYGNPNEKLFF
TRBV28	17	.	.	TRBJ2-3	TGTGCCAGCAGTTTAAGCGGACAGATCGGCATCCCAGATACGCAGTATTTT	CASSLSGQIGIPDTQYF
TRBV27	14	.	.	TRBJ2-2	TGTGCCAGCAGCCTACAAGGACAGAGCGGGGAGCTGTTTTTT	CASSLQGQSGELFF
TRBV27	13	medium-sized	.	TRBJ1-1	TGTGCCAGCAGGGCAGGGGAGAACACTGAAGCTTTCTTT	CASRAGENTEAFF
TRBV12-5	16	.	TRBD2	TRBJ2-3	TGTGCTAGTGGTTTGGGACTAGCGGGGACCACAGATACGCAGTATTTT	CASGLGLAGTTDTQYF
TRBV5-6	11	.	.	TRBJ2-1	TGTGCCAGCGCCAGGGGCAGTGAGCAGTTCTTC	CASARGSEQFF
TRBV9	18	.	TRBD1	TRBJ1-1	TGTGCCAGCAGCGAGAGAACAGGGGGCGCGAATCTGAACACTGAAGCTTTCTTT	CASSERTGGANLNTEAFF
TRBV27	17	.	.	TRBJ2-5	TGTGCCAGCAGTCCGCCTGACAGGCCCTTCGGGGAAGAGACCCAGTACTTC	CASSPPDRPFGEETQYF
TRBV5-1	16	.	TRBD1	TRBJ2-1	TGCGCCAGCAGCCCGTCGTGGGGACAGGGGAACAATGAGCAGTTCTTC	CASSPSWGQGNNEQFF
TRBV11-2	12	.	.	TRBJ1-2	TGTGCCAGCAGAGAGGGGAATTATGGCTACACCTTC	CASREGNYGYTF
TRBV10-1	12	.	.	TRBJ2-3	TGCGCCAGCAGTACAGGGCCAGATACGCAGTATTTT	CASSTGPDTQYF
TRBV28	12	few	TRBD1	TRBJ2-7	TGTGCCAGCGGACAGGAGTTCTACGAGCAGTACTTC	CASGQEFYEQYF
TRBV27	12	.	TRBD2	TRBJ2-1	TGTGCCAGCTCCACGGGGGGTGATGAGCAGTTCTTC	CASSTGGDEQFF
TRBV19	15	.	.	TRBJ2-4	TGTGCCAGTAGTAGGGGGGCGACGGCCAAAAACATTCAGTACTTC	CASSRGATAKNIQYF
TRBV15	14	.	TRBD2	TRBJ2-2	TGTGCCACCGGGGGACTAGCGGGAGCCGGGGAGCTGTTTTTT	CATGGLAGAGELFF
TRBV4-3	16	few	TRBD2	TRBJ2-1	TGCGCCAGCAGCCAAGTCACTAGCGTCCTAGGAGATGAGCAGTTCTTC	CASSQVTSVLGDEQFF
TRBV5-4	16	.	TRBD1	TRBJ2-2	TGTGCCAGCAGCTACAGGGACAGCCGTCAAGGCGGGGAGCTGTTTTTT	CASSYRDSRQGGELFF
TRBV5-1	16	.	TRBD2	TRBJ2-3	TGCGCCAGCAGCTTCGGAGGCGGGAGTCCCCCAGATACGCAGTATTTT	CASSFGGGSPPDTQYF
TRBV19	11	.	.	TRBJ2-2	TGTGCCACAGGGTTCCCCGGGGAGCTGTTTTTT	CATGFPGELFF
TRBV5-4	15	.	.	TRBJ2-1	TGTGCCAGCAGCTTGATCGGTGACAGTAGCAATGAGCAGTTCTTC	CASSLIGDSSNEQFF
TRBV7-9	17	.	TRBD2	TRBJ2-1	TGTGCCAGCAGCTTTCCCGCTAGCGGGAGTTCCTACAATGAGCAGTTCTTC	CASSFPASGSSYNEQFF
TRBV6-1	14	.	.	TRBJ2-7	TGTGCCAGCAGTGAAATAGGACAGTTTTACGAGCAGTACTTC	CASSEIGQFYEQYF
TRBV9	14	.	TRBD2	TRBJ2-5	TGTGCCAGCAGCGCCGGGACTAGCGGGAGTAACCAGTACTTC	CASSAGTSGSNQYF
TRBV27	14	.	.	TRBJ2-7	TGTGCCAGCAGTTTATATCAGGACGCGCCGGGGCAGTACTTC	CASSLYQDAPGQYF
TRBV4-2	15	.	.	TRBJ2-2	TGTGCCAGCAGCCACAATTCCGAAGGGAACGGGGAGCTGTTTTTT	CASSHNSEGNGELFF
TRBV10-1	17	.	.	TRBJ2-2	TGCGCCAGCAGTGAGTCGCGGGGCCAGGGGAACACCGGGGAGCTGTTTTTT	CASSESRGQGNTGELFF
TRBV5-4	14	.	.	TRBJ2-7	TGTGCCAGCAGCTCCGGAGCAGGGAAATACGAGCAGTACTTC	CASSSGAGKYEQYF
TRBV4-2	14	once	TRBD2	TRBJ2-1	TGTGCCAGCAGCTCGGGACTAGAGGGCAATGAGCAGTTCTTC	CASSSGLEGNEQFF
TRBV5-6	14	.	.	TRBJ2-2	TGTGCCAGCAGCTCAGGACTCAACACCGGGGAGCTGTTTTTT	CASSSGLNTGELFF
TRBV9	16	once	TRBD2	TRBJ2-7	TGTGCCAGCAGCCCGGATCTAGCGGGGGACTCCTACGAGCAGTACTTC	CASSPDLAGDSYEQYF
TRBV5-4	14	few	.	TRBJ1-6	TGTGCCAGCAGCTTAGGCAGTTATAATTCACCCCTCCACTTT	CASSLGSYNSPLHF
TRBV6-5	13	.	.	TRBJ2-1	TGTGCCAGCAGTTACCCGGGTTTTAATGAGCAGTTCTTC	CASSYPGFNEQFF
TRBV19	16	.	.	TRBJ2-5	TGTGCCAGTAGTATAGATCCCGTTGGGAGGATGGAGACCCAGTACTTC	CASSIDPVGRMETQYF
TRBV11-3	12	.	.	TRBJ2-7	TGTGCCAGCAGCAAAGCGTCCGGGGAGCAGTACTTC	CASSKASGEQYF